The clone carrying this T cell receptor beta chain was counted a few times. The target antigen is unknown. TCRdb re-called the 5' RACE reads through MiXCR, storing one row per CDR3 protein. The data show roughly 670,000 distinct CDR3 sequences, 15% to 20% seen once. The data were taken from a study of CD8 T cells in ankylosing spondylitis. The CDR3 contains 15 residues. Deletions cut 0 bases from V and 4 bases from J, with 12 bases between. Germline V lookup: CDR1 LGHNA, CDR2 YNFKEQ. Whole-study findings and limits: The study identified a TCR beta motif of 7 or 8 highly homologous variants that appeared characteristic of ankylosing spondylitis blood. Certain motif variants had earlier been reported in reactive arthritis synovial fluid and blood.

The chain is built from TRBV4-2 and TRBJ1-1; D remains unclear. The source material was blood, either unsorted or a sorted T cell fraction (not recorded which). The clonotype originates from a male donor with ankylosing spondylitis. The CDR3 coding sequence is TGTGCCAGCAGCCAAGAAATAGGTTTAGGCACTGAAGCTTTCTTT. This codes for CASSQEIGLGTEAFF.